This paragraph reports one TCR beta chain. This sample is part of a study of technical replicates of blood from a handful of donors. CDR3 size: 12 residues. CDR1 is SEHNR, CDR2 FQNEAQ, per germline (reference sequence). V shed 2 bases and J shed 12 bases, with 11 bases lying between them. The table came from immunoSEQ multiplex PCR; TCRdb's copy has only in-frame clones and leaves some out. The sample records under 65,000 clones, around nine tenths being singletons. The receptor comes from a human donor in good health. Some clones in this sample may be carry-over from other donors' samples. The rearrangement joins TRBV7-9 to TRBJ1-5, with a tentative D call TRBD1 (6 bases). Sequencing was done on a sample of PBMCs. The DNA of the CDR3 is TGTGCCAGCAGCTTAACGGACAGTAACCAGCATTTT. Translated, it gives CASSLTDSNQHF.